Sequencing of this T cell receptor (beta chain) was carried out in a study of blood T cells in healthy people across ages. For the second PCR, which ran for about 7 to 11 cycles, a sample-barcoded 5' primer and a J-beta primer mix were used. Every cDNA was tagged by a template-switch adaptor with 12 random nucleotides. Individual samples furnished no less than 2.5 million CDR3-containing paired-end reads apiece. TCRdb analysed the 5' RACE reads with MiXCR anew, one entry per CDR3 protein. The data show hundreds of thousands of distinct CDR3 sequences, about 62% seen once. Findings and caveats of the study: Bulk PBMC profiling left naive and antigen-experienced comparisons inconclusive. Diversity was estimated from one million T cells, and these estimates were considered underestimates.

Germline V gene data show CDR1 as MNHNY and CDR2 as SVGAGI (reference sequence). This CDR3 has 13 amino acids. In regard to this clonotype: Its antigen is still unknown. Its ends do not fully match the called genes, so a read error is possible.

The TCR was taken from a man aged 25-40 years in good health. The chain has TRBV6-6 and TRBJ2-1; D unclear. The material sequenced was blood. CDR3 coding DNA: TGTGCCAGCAGTGACTCTAACAGTGGGGAGCAGTTCTTC. Translation gives CASSDSNSGEQFF.